A single sample gave rise to the 30 T cell receptor beta chains below, sequenced in a study of blood T cell repertoires in COVID-19. Clones were sequenced by immunoSEQ multiplex PCR, and TCRdb holds only the in-frame ones, with some missing. This sample carries 75,000 to 95,000 clones, over 85% of them seen once, and the ten largest clones take over 4%. Sequencing was carried out using peripheral blood. The receptors originated from a man over 45 with active COVID-19.

The rearrangement uses TRBV5-4 and TRBJ2-7; D uncertain. This CDR3 has 15 residues. V was pared by 4 bases and J by 0 bases, with 14 bases between. Per germline, CDR1 SGHNT and CDR2 YYREEE (reference sequence). For the CDR3, the DNA is TGTGCCAGCAGCCATAGAACCGTTAGCTCCTACGAGCAGTACTTC. Translation gives CASSHRTVSSYEQYF.

CDR3 residues: CASSLEPPTGSTGELFF. CDR3 in DNA: TGTGCCAGCAGCTTAGAGCCTCCGACAGGGTCCACCGGGGAGCTGTTTTTT. This sequence joins TRBV7-6 and TRBJ2-2; 7 nucleotides line up with TRBD1. Germline CDR1 SGHVS, CDR2 FNYEAQ. The V gene end was trimmed by 1 base and the J gene end by 4 bases; junction bases not matched to a gene: 9. The length of the CDR3 is 17 residues.

The rearrangement joins TRBV20-1 to TRBJ1-6; 8 positions match TRBD1. CDR3 length: 15 amino acids. Per the germline V gene, CDR1 is DFQATT and CDR2 is SNEGSKA (reference sequence). The V gene end was trimmed by 3 bases and the J gene end by 10 bases; junction bases not matched to a gene: 11. For the CDR3, the DNA is TGCAGTGCTAGTCCTACGGACAGGGTTTCGTCACCCCTCCACTTT. Its translation: CSASPTDRVSSPLHF.

The chain links TRBV9 to TRBJ2-2, with TRBD2 matching 10 bases. Germline values: CDR1 SGDLS, CDR2 YYNGEE. CDR3 length equals 17 residues. V gave up 3 bases and J gave up 7 bases; unmatched junction bases: 12. CDR3 nucleotides: TGTGCCAGCAGCGAGGGGCGAGGGGGGACTAGCGTCGGGGAGCTGTTTTTT. Translating it yields CASSEGRGGTSVGELFF.

A single count supports this clone. CDR3 amino acids: CATSDPPGTGGDSNQPQHF. DNA for the CDR3: TGTGCCACCAGTGATCCCCCGGGGACAGGGGGTGATAGCAATCAGCCCCAGCATTTT. The chain links TRBV24-1 to TRBJ1-5; 11 bases match TRBD1. Losses at the gene ends were 3 bases for V and 0 bases for J; bases not matched to a gene: 9. CDR1 is KGHDR, CDR2 SFDVKD, per germline. This CDR3 is 19 amino acids long.

The chain is built from TRBV2 and TRBJ2-1; 11 nucleotides agree with TRBD2. The ends lost 6 bases at V and 6 bases at J; junction bases unmatched: 10. The CDR3 has 16 amino acids. Per germline, CDR1 SNHLY and CDR2 FYNNEI. CDR3 sequence (DNA): TGTGCCAGCAGCATTGAACTAGCGGGAGAGGTCAATGAGCAGTTCTTC. Residues: CASSIELAGEVNEQFF. The full variable domain, with the rest looked up from reference TRBV2 and TRBJ2-1, is EPEVTQTPSHQVTQMGQEVILRCVPISNHLYFYWYRQILGQKVEFLVSFYNNEISEKSEIFDDQFSVERPDGSNFTLKIRSTKLEDSAMYFCASSIELAGEVNEQFFGPGTRLTVL.

The V and J genes are TRBV27 and TRBJ2-7, with D unclear. Trimming cost V 5 bases and J 3 bases, with 11 bases left between them. CDR1 is MNHEY and CDR2 is SMNVEV in the germline V gene (reference sequence). The CDR3 is 13 residues long. DNA for the CDR3: TGTGCCAGCAGTACCCTTTACAGCTACGAGCAGTACTTC. Translated: CASSTLYSYEQYF.

This clone came up once. The chain links TRBV10-2 to TRBJ2-1; TRBD2 agrees at 14 bases. The CDR3 extends over 15 amino acids. J gave up 4 bases and V 5 bases, and 1 base lay outside the gene matches. The germline CDR1 and CDR2 sequences are WSHSY and SAAADI. This CDR3 reads CASSRLAGGYNEQFF. CDR3 coding DNA: TGCGCCAGCAGTCGACTAGCGGGAGGGTACAATGAGCAGTTCTTC.

This clone was observed a single time. V usage is TRBV28 and J usage is TRBJ2-1; the match to TRBD1 covers 7 bases. CDR3 size: 16 residues. V trimming: 7 bases; J trimming: 6 bases; junction bases outside the gene matches: 15. CDR1 is MDHEN, CDR2 SYDVKM, per germline. This CDR3 reads CASTSPGVAGGNEQFF. The CDR3, as DNA: TGTGCCAGCACCTCACCAGGGGTAGCAGGGGGCAATGAGCAGTTCTTC.

This clone was detected once. V usage is TRBV7-2 and J usage is TRBJ2-3, with D possibly being TRBD1 (5 bases). This CDR3 region has 16 residues. From germline, CDR1 is SGHTA and CDR2 FQGNSA. The V end lost 6 bases, the J end lost 0 bases, and 16 bases lay between the germline ends. CDR3 DNA: TGTGCCAGCAGATCTGGACATCTAGGGAGCACAGATACGCAGTATTTT. This encodes CASRSGHLGSTDTQYF.

V and J are TRBV9 and TRBJ1-1; weak D call: TRBD1 (5 bases). The CDR3 runs 14 residues. V was pared by 7 bases and J by 7 bases, with 20 bases between. Germline V gene lookup returns CDR1 SGDLS and CDR2 YYNGEE. The chain's CDR3 is CASSARDTGGEAFF. CDR3 coding DNA: TGTGCCAGCTCAGCCCGGGATACGGGGGGTGAAGCTTTCTTT.

This chain links TRBV11-3 with TRBJ2-5; no clear D. CDR1 is SGHNT, CDR2 YENEEA, per germline. V was trimmed by 4 bases and J by 1 base, leaving 13 bases between them. The CDR3 is 15 amino acids. CDR3: CASSSPPSSQETQYF. The CDR3 DNA sequence: TGTGCCAGCAGCTCCCCACCTAGTAGCCAAGAGACCCAGTACTTC.

As DNA, the CDR3 is TGTGCCAGCTCACCTCCTAATAGGCGGGAGAACGAGCAGTACTTC. It codes for CASSPPNRRENEQYF. J is TRBJ2-7 and V is TRBV18; TRBD2 agrees at 7 bases. This CDR3 has 15 residues. Germline-derived CDR1 and CDR2 are KGHSH and LQKENI. With V trimmed by 3 bases and J by 5 bases, 10 bases remained unmatched.

The gene calls are TRBV4-1 and TRBJ2-1; 15 bases are shared with TRBD2. Germline V lookup: CDR1 MGHRA, CDR2 YSYEKL. After removal of 8 bases from V and 5 bases from J, the junction contained 13 bases not matched to a gene. This CDR3 region has 18 residues. CDR3 nucleotide sequence: TGCGCCAGCCAAGGGACTAGCGGGAGGTCACAGGGGGACAATGAGCAGTTCTTC. Amino acids: CASQGTSGRSQGDNEQFF.

This chain uses TRBV5-1 with TRBJ2-1; 9 bases are a match to TRBD2. CDR3 length: 15 amino acids. Germline trimming cut 6 bases from V and 8 bases from J; bases unmatched to any gene: 12. CDR1 is SGHRS, CDR2 YFSETQ, per germline. CDR3 DNA sequence: TGCGCCAGCATCATATTGACTAGCGGACGGTATGAGCAGTTCTTC. Its protein is CASIILTSGRYEQFF.

This clone was recorded only once. The junction departs from germline at one end; a sequencing error may be responsible. The rearrangement links TRBV7-7 to TRBJ2-5; TRBD2 matches 13 bases. Germline lookup yields CDR1 SSHAT and CDR2 FNYEAQ (reference sequence). The CDR3 totals 16 residues. CDR3 nucleotide sequence: TGTGCTAGCAGCTCCGGACTAGCGGGGGACCAAGAGACCCAGTACTTC. It codes for CASSSGLAGDQETQYF.

The gene calls are TRBV5-1 and TRBJ1-6; D gene uncertain. Trimming took off 0 bases at V and 7 bases at J, with 11 bases between the two ends. CDR3 length: 15 amino acids. Looked up from germline, CDR1 is SGHRS and CDR2 is YFSETQ. The CDR3 DNA sequence: TGCGCCAGCAGCTTGGTTGCAGGAGGAAATTCACCCCTCCACTTT. This sequence encodes CASSLVAGGNSPLHF.

The gene calls are TRBV2 and TRBJ1-5; 7 bases fit TRBD1. This CDR3 has 13 residues. The germline V gene has CDR1 SNHLY and CDR2 FYNNEI. The V and J ends lost 11 bases and 0 bases, in that order; junction bases with no gene match: 4. The CDR3 loop is CAGGTVSNQPQHF. The CDR3 bases are TGTGCCGGGGGGACAGTTAGCAATCAGCCCCAGCATTTT.

The chain couples TRBV3-1 (or the pseudogene TRBV3-2) to TRBJ2-1; 7 positions match TRBD2. The ends lost 2 bases at V and 4 bases at J; junction bases unmatched: 11. Germline CDR1 LGHDT, CDR2 YNNKEL (reference sequence). This CDR3 comprises 17 residues. The CDR3 DNA follows: TGTGCCAGCAGCCAATTGGGGGTCGCGGGGGTTTACAATGAGCAGTTCTTC. The encoded protein is CASSQLGVAGVYNEQFF.

The rearrangement joins TRBV7-3 to TRBJ2-3; tentative D call: TRBD1 (6 bases). Trimming cost V 4 bases and J 3 bases, with 14 bases left between them. Germline V gives CDR1 SGHTA, CDR2 FQGTGA. The CDR3 is 15 amino acids. CDR3 bases: TGTGCCAGCAGCTCCATGGGCAGGGGAACAGATACGCAGTATTTT. It yields the protein CASSSMGRGTDTQYF. Full variable domain (remainder filled in from reference TRBV7-3 and TRBJ2-3): GAGVSQTPSNKVTEKGKYVELRCDPISGHTALYWYRQSLGQGPEFLIYFQGTGAADDSGLPNDRFFAVRPEGSVSTLKIQRTERGDSAVYLCASSSMGRGTDTQYFGPGTRLTVL.

The J gene is TRBJ1-1, the V gene TRBV5-8; D is uncertain. Trimming cost V 4 bases and J 4 bases, with 17 bases left between them. This CDR3 has 15 amino acids. Germline V gives CDR1 SGHTS, CDR2 YDEGEE. CDR3 residues: CASSPVGIGSTEAFF. For the CDR3, the DNA is TGTGCCAGCAGCCCCGTCGGGATCGGTAGCACTGAAGCTTTCTTT.

The CDR3 here is CATSDPGLAGWGTQYF. CDR3 in DNA: TGTGCCACCAGTGATCCGGGACTAGCGGGGTGGGGTACGCAGTATTTT. V and J are TRBV24-1 and TRBJ2-3; 13 bases map to TRBD2. The V segment lost 3 bases and the J segment 8 bases; nucleotides outside the gene matches: 7. The CDR3 covers 16 residues. Per the germline V gene, CDR1 is KGHDR and CDR2 is SFDVKD.

This CDR3 reads CASSLGHVTNEKLFF. CDR3 DNA: TGTGCCAGCAGCTTGGGACACGTAACTAATGAAAAACTGTTTTTT. The gene calls are TRBV5-8 and TRBJ1-4; D is unclear. CDR1 and CDR2 (germline): SGHTS, YDEGEE. CDR3 length: 15 amino acids. V gave up 0 bases and J gave up 1 base, with 7 bases separating them.

The gene calls are TRBV28 and TRBJ2-7; TRBD2 might be the D (6 bases). Germline-derived CDR1 and CDR2 are MDHEN and SYDVKM. The CDR3 covers 14 residues. The germline V and J ends were trimmed by 2 bases and 6 bases, with 14 bases remaining between them. The CDR3 DNA reads as TGTGCCAGCAGTTTAGTGGCGGGATACCTCGAGCAGTACTTC. This codes for CASSLVAGYLEQYF.

V is TRBV6-1 and J is TRBJ1-5; no clear D. V was pared by 3 bases and J by 0 bases, with 6 bases between. The CDR3 totals 14 residues. Germline values: CDR1 MNHNS, CDR2 SASEGT. The CDR3, as DNA: TGTGCCAGCAGTGAGTGGCTTAGCAATCAGCCCCAGCATTTT. Translation gives CASSEWLSNQPQHF.

V usage is TRBV4-2 and J usage is TRBJ2-3; 11 nucleotides match TRBD2. The CDR3 has 20 residues. Germline V gives CDR1 LGHNA, CDR2 YNFKEQ. With V trimmed by 4 bases and J by 2 bases, 17 bases remained unmatched. CDR3 amino acids: CASSPSLILAGAKITDTQYF. In DNA, the CDR3 is TGTGCCAGCAGCCCCAGTTTGATACTAGCGGGGGCCAAGATCACAGATACGCAGTATTTT.

The J gene is TRBJ2-1, the V gene TRBV15, with a weak D call TRBD2 (5 bases). CDR3 length: 15 amino acids. V shed 5 bases and J shed 3 bases, with 14 bases lying between them. Germline V gene lookup returns CDR1 LNHNV and CDR2 YYDKDF (reference sequence). The CDR3 loop is CATSDLARLYNEQFF. The DNA of the CDR3 is TGTGCCACCAGCGACCTAGCTAGACTCTACAATGAGCAGTTCTTC.

J is TRBJ1-5 and V is TRBV19; 7 nucleotides align to TRBD1. Per germline, CDR1 LNHDA and CDR2 SQIVND (reference sequence). The length of the CDR3 is 16 residues. Trimming took 6 bases from V and 0 from J; bases not matched to a gene: 8. The CDR3 nucleotides are TGTGCCAGTAGCCCGGGACAGTTATATAGCAATCAGCCCCAGCATTTT. Translation: CASSPGQLYSNQPQHF.

The rearrangement uses TRBV5-1 and TRBJ2-3, with a weak D call TRBD2 (6 bases). The CDR3 has 15 residues. V was trimmed by 0 bases and J by 3 bases, leaving 11 bases between them. The germline CDR1 and CDR2 sequences are SGHRS and YFSETQ. The CDR3 DNA sequence: TGCGCCAGCAGCTTGGACCCTAGCGTAACAGATACGCAGTATTTT. Residues: CASSLDPSVTDTQYF.

The DNA for the CDR3 is TGTGCCAGCAGGTCAGACAGGGATGGGGAGACCCAGTACTTC. It is translated as CASRSDRDGETQYF. The rearrangement uses TRBV5-8 and TRBJ2-5; TRBD1 aligns across 7 bases. The CDR3 is 14 residues long. Germline CDR1 reads SGHTS; CDR2 reads YDEGEE. V was clipped by 5 bases and J by 5 bases; unmatched bases: 9.